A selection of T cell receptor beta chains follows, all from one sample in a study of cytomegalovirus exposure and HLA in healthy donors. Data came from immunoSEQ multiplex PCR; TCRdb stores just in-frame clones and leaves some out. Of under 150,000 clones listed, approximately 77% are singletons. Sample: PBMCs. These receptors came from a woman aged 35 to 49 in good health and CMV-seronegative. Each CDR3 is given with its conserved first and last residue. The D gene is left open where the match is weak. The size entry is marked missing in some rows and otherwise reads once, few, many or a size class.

CALSGGSTDTQYF	TGTGCTTTGAGCGGGGGGAGCACAGATACGCAGTATTTT	TRBD2	TRBJ2-3	TRBV2	NA
CASSPVGQSRIGGYTF	TGTGCCAGCAGTCCCGTCGGACAGTCCCGTATTGGGGGCTACACCTTC	NA	TRBJ1-2	TRBV6-4	NA
CASSPDRGTGNTIYF	TGTGCCAGCAGCCCAGACAGGGGGACTGGAAACACCATATATTTT	TRBD1	TRBJ1-3	TRBV7-9	NA
CASSLGQGNGYTF	TGTGCCAGCAGCTTGGGCCAGGGCAACGGCTACACCTTC	NA	TRBJ1-2	TRBV5-4	NA
CASSSLLNTEAFF	TGTGCCAGCAGCAGCCTCCTGAACACTGAAGCTTTCTTT	NA	TRBJ1-1	TRBV5-4	NA
CASSLELAGYTDTQYF	TGCGCCAGCAGCTTAGAACTAGCGGGGTACACAGATACGCAGTATTTT	TRBD2	TRBJ2-3	TRBV5-1	NA
CASRPQEPEGYTF	TGCGCCAGCAGACCGCAGGAACCTGAGGGCTACACCTTC	NA	TRBJ1-2	TRBV5-1	NA
CASSPQGANYGYTF	TGTGCCAGCAGCCCCCAGGGCGCCAACTATGGCTACACCTTC	NA	TRBJ1-2	TRBV7-2	NA
CASSPTGVNTEAFF	TGTGCCAGCAGTCCAACAGGGGTGAACACTGAAGCTTTCTTT	TRBD1	TRBJ1-1	TRBV6-1	NA
CASSLRDFSTGDQPQHF	TGTGCCAGCAGCCTACGGGACTTCTCCACCGGGGATCAGCCCCAGCATTTT	NA	TRBJ1-5	TRBV7-8	once
CASSLTVQGNSPLHF	TGTGCCAGCAGCCTCACAGTACAGGGGAATTCACCCCTCCACTTT	TRBD1	TRBJ1-6	TRBV5-4	NA
CASSPQGGPGEQYF	TGTGCCAGCAGCCCACAAGGGGGCCCGGGGGAGCAGTACTTC	TRBD1	TRBJ2-7	TRBV11-3	once